The 13 T cell receptor beta chains below come from one sample, sequenced in a study of CD8+ T cells in alopecia areata. Treatment of the sample: oral pan-JAK inhibitor, 5-10 mg twice daily. cDNA prepared by RNA extraction and subsequent reverse transcription served as the template for sequencing. Clones were sequenced by immunoSEQ multiplex PCR, and TCRdb holds only the in-frame ones, with some missing. Of around 100,000 clones listed, around 50% are singletons. The sequenced sample was CD8+ T cells sorted from blood, obtained at week 24, from a patient treated with tofacitinib. The source is a human donor with alopecia areata.

The CDR3 here is CASSPRVDNTEAFF. The DNA of the CDR3 is TGTGCCAGCAGCCCCCGGGTCGATAACACTGAAGCTTTCTTT. The chain uses TRBV7-7 and TRBJ1-1, with D unresolved. Trimming shortened V by 5 bases and J by 2 bases, and 12 bases separated the two germline ends. Germline loops: CDR1 SSHAT, CDR2 FNYEAQ (reference sequence). The CDR3 runs to 14 residues.

This clone was observed a handful of times. This chain joins TRBV9 and TRBJ1-6; D uncertain. Trimming pared 1 base from V and 6 bases from J, leaving 8 bases between. In germline, CDR1 is SGDLS, CDR2 YYNGEE. The CDR3 length is 14 residues. The CDR3 region has the DNA TGTGCCAGCAGCGTATCGAAAAGTAATTCACCCCTCCACTTT. Residues: CASSVSKSNSPLHF.

This rearrangement joins TRBV2 to TRBJ2-7; weak D call: TRBD2 (6 bases). Germline CDR1 is SNHLY and CDR2 is FYNNEI. This CDR3 contains 14 residues. V lost 6 bases, J lost 0 bases, and 12 bases lay in between. The CDR3 DNA reads as TGTGCCAGCAGCGATCCGGGACTCTCCTACGAGCAGTACTTC. The encoded protein is CASSDPGLSYEQYF.

The CDR3 DNA is TGTGCCAGCAGGAAAGTCCGGGACGCCGGGAATGAGCAGTTCTTC. Protein: CASRKVRDAGNEQFF. The chain couples TRBV27 to TRBJ2-1; D could derive from TRBD1 or TRBD2 (5 bases each). The V end was cut by 6 bases, the J end by 7 bases, with 19 bases between. The CDR3 has 15 residues. Germline V CDR1 and CDR2: MNHEY, SMNVEV (reference sequence).

This clone came up a few times. The rearrangement joins TRBV25-1 to TRBJ2-5, with a possible D match to TRBD2 (5 bases). CDR3 length: 18 amino acids. Germline V gene sequence: CDR1 MGHDK, CDR2 SYGVNS. V was trimmed by 3 bases and J by 5 bases, leaving 25 bases between them. CDR3 coding DNA: TGTGCCAGCAGTGATCGCACTCCTACCGGGCTCCCGGGGGAGACCCAGTACTTC. This gives the protein CASSDRTPTGLPGETQYF.

The V and J genes are TRBV13 and TRBJ2-7, with TRBD1 as a possible D gene (6 bases). The CDR3 length is 15 residues. The germline V gene encodes CDR1 PRHDT and CDR2 FYEKMQ (reference sequence). Trimming removed 4 bases from V and 2 bases from J, with 15 bases in between. CDR3 nucleotide sequence: TGTGCCAGCAGCTCTCGGGACACCAGTCCCTACGAGCAGTACTTC. Residues: CASSSRDTSPYEQYF.

This clone was seen once. The chain employs TRBV4-1 and TRBJ2-5; no definite D call. V lost 3 bases, J lost 3 bases, and 8 bases lay in between. The CDR3 contains 13 residues. Germline V gives CDR1 MGHRA, CDR2 YSYEKL. CDR3 residues: CASSHDMEETQYF. CDR3 bases: TGCGCCAGCAGCCACGACATGGAAGAGACCCAGTACTTC.

The V call is TRBV7-9, the J call TRBJ1-1; no firm D call. The CDR3 consists of 11 residues. CDR1 and CDR2 (germline): SEHNR, FQNEAQ (reference sequence). Deletions cut 2 bases from V and 6 bases from J, with 4 bases between. The CDR3 reads CASSLRPEAFF. CDR3 in DNA: TGTGCCAGCAGCTTACGACCTGAAGCTTTCTTT.

The V gene is TRBV30, the J gene TRBJ2-2; possible D gene TRBD2, 6 bases. The V end lost 4 bases, the J end lost 6 bases, and 15 bases lay between the germline ends. The CDR3 consists of 14 residues. Per the germline V gene, CDR1 is GTSNPN and CDR2 is SVGIG (reference sequence). The chain's CDR3 is CAWTGGTSSGELFF. The CDR3, as DNA: TGTGCCTGGACGGGCGGGACCAGCTCCGGGGAGCTGTTTTTT. Complete variable domain (other parts from reference TRBV30 and TRBJ2-2): SQTIHQWPATLVQPVGSPLSLECTVEGTSNPNLYWYRQAAGRGLQLLFYSVGIGQISSEVPQNLSASRPQDRQFILSSKKLLLSDSGFYLCAWTGGTSSGELFFGEGSRLTVL.

Note on this clone: Other DNA sequences in this sample translate to the same CDR3. The chain carries TRBV7-8 and TRBJ2-5; 10 bases fit TRBD1. After removal of 4 bases from V and 4 bases from J, the junction contained 0 bases not matched to a gene. The CDR3 is 13 residues long. Per the germline V gene, CDR1 is SGHVS and CDR2 is FQNEAQ. CDR3: CASSWDRGETQYF. For the CDR3, the DNA is TGTGCCAGCAGCTGGGACAGGGGAGAGACCCAGTACTTC.

This clone was counted only a few times. The chain recombines TRBV30 with TRBJ2-7; D is unclear. Germline V gene lookup returns CDR1 GTSNPN and CDR2 SVGIG (reference sequence). This CDR3 is built from 16 residues. The V end lost 0 bases, the J end lost 1 base, and 16 bases lay between the germline ends. This chain's CDR3 is CAWSVGISTSSYEQYF. The DNA of the CDR3 is TGTGCCTGGAGTGTAGGGATTAGTACTTCTTCCTACGAGCAGTACTTC. Together with reference TRBV30 and TRBJ2-7, the CDR3 gives the full variable domain: SQTIHQWPATLVQPVGSPLSLECTVEGTSNPNLYWYRQAAGRGLQLLFYSVGIGQISSEVPQNLSASRPQDRQFILSSKKLLLSDSGFYLCAWSVGISTSSYEQYFGPGTRLTVT.

The chain uses TRBV5-6 and TRBJ2-7; 8 bases are a match to TRBD1. CDR1 and CDR2 from the germline V gene are SGHDT and YYEEEE. J was trimmed by 7 bases and V by 2 bases; bases with no gene match: 8. CDR3 length: 14 amino acids. CDR3 sequence reads: CASSFLQGVREQYF. In nucleotides, the CDR3 is TGTGCCAGCAGCTTTCTACAGGGGGTGAGGGAGCAGTACTTC.

Here the CDR3 reads CASSERDFYGYTF. For the CDR3, the DNA is TGCGCCAGCAGTGAGAGGGATTTCTATGGCTACACCTTC. The chain couples TRBV10-2 to TRBJ1-2; D remains ambiguous. Trimming took off 2 bases at V and 4 bases at J, with 8 bases between the two ends. Germline lookup yields CDR1 WSHSY and CDR2 SAAADI. There are 13 residues in the CDR3.